The source of this T cell receptor beta chain is a study of T cell changes during pregnancy in multiple sclerosis. Data came from immunoSEQ multiplex PCR; TCRdb stores just in-frame clones and leaves some out. Found here are about 40,000 clones, roughly 90% of them singletons; the top ten hold 0.4% to 0.45%. The CDR3 runs to 10 residues. Trimming shortened V by 4 bases and J by 8 bases, and 8 bases separated the two germline ends. Germline CDR1 reads GTSNPN; CDR2 reads SVGIG (reference sequence). The gene calls are TRBV30 and TRBJ1-1, with D unclear. The sample was CD4+ T cells from peripheral blood mononuclear cells, taken in the third trimester of pregnancy. The clonotype originates from a female donor with multiple sclerosis, enrolled in a pregnancy study. The CDR3 is CAWMRLEAFF. The CDR3 DNA reads TGTGCCTGGATGAGATTGGAAGCTTTCTTT.